Described below is a single T cell receptor (beta chain) sequence and its context. TCRdb's copy holds only in-frame clones and misses some; the assay was immunoSEQ multiplex PCR. The table lists under 300,000 clones, about 92% of them singletons. The record originates from a study of T cell responses to AZD1222 COVID-19 vaccine. The source was peripheral blood, collected on day 0 of AZD1222 vaccination. This TCR was sampled from an adult in good health.

The CDR3 spells CASSQGQSNEKLFF. DNA for the CDR3: TGTGCCAGCAGCCAGGGACAGTCTAATGAAAAACTGTTTTTT. This chain uses TRBV7-9 with TRBJ1-4, with 7 bases identical to TRBD1. Germline V CDR1 and CDR2: SEHNR, FQNEAQ (reference sequence). This CDR3 has 14 amino acids. J lost 3 bases, V lost 5 bases, and 3 bases had no gene match.